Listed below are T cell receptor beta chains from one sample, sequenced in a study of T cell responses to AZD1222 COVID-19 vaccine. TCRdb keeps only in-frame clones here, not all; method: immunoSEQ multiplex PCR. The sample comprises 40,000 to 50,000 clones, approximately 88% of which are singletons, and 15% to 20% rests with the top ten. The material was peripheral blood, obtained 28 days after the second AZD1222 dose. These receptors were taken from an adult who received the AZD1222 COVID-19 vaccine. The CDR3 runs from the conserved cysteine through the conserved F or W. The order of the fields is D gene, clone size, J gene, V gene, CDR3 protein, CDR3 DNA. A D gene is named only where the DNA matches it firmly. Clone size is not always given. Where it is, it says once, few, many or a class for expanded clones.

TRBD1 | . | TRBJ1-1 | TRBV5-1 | CASSFGTGSYDTEAFF | TGCGCCAGCAGCTTTGGGACAGGGTCATACGACACTGAAGCTTTCTTT
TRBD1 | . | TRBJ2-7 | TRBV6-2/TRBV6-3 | CASSYLGQGLGEQYF | TGTGCCAGCAGTTACCTGGGACAGGGTTTGGGTGAGCAGTACTTC
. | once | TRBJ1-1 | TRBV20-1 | CSASLQQKAFF | TGCAGTGCTAGTCTACAGCAGAAAGCTTTCTTT
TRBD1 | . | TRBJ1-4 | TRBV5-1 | CASSLAGQSNEKLFF | TGCGCCAGCAGCTTGGCGGGACAGAGCAATGAAAAACTGTTTTTT
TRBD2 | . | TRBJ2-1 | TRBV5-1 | CASSEQTLASEQFF | TGCGCCAGCAGCGAGCAGACACTAGCGAGTGAGCAGTTCTTC
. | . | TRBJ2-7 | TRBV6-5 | CATAAAGLVYEQYF | TGTGCCACAGCAGCTGCAGGGTTGGTTTACGAGCAGTACTTC
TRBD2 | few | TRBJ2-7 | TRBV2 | CASSELGLAGEREQYF | TGTGCCAGCAGTGAACTGGGACTAGCGGGGGAGCGGGAGCAGTACTTC
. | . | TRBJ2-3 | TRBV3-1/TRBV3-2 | CASTGSTVGTDTQYF | TGTGCCAGCACCGGTTCGACGGTAGGTACAGATACGCAGTATTTT
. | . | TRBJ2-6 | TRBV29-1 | CSVYWRDSGANVLTF | TGCAGCGTTTATTGGAGGGATTCTGGGGCCAACGTCCTGACTTTC
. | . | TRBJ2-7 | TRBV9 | CASSVDGGQYEQYF | TGTGCCAGCAGCGTAGATGGGGGGCAATACGAGCAGTACTTC
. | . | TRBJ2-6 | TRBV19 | CASSQQSSGANVLTF | TGTGCCAGTAGTCAGCAGAGCTCTGGGGCCAACGTCCTGACTTTC
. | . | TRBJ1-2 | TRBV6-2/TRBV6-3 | CASSPDKSNYGYTF | TGTGCCAGCAGTCCGGACAAATCTAACTATGGCTACACCTTC
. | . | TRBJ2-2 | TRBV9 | CASSVVVFPNTGELFF | TGTGCCAGCAGCGTAGTTGTCTTCCCGAACACCGGGGAGCTGTTTTTT
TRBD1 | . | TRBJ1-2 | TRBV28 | CASAGQGWYGYTF | TGTGCCAGCGCAGGACAGGGGTGGTATGGCTACACCTTC
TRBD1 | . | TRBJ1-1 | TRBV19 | CASKGTANTEAFF | TGTGCCAGTAAAGGGACAGCGAACACTGAAGCTTTCTTT
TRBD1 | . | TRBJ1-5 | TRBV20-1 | CSASKGQGGQPQHF | TGCAGTGCTAGTAAGGGACAGGGTGGTCAGCCCCAGCATTTT
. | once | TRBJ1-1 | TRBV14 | CASSQDLMNTEAFF | TGTGCCAGCAGCCAAGACCTTATGAACACTGAAGCTTTCTTT
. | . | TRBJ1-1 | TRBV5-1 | CASRGDGMNTEAFF | TGCGCCAGCAGGGGGGACGGGATGAACACTGAAGCTTTCTTT
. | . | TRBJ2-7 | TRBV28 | CATGRVYEQYF | TGTGCCACCGGTCGGGTGTACGAGCAGTACTTC
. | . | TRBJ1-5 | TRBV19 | CASRDWGGNQPQHF | TGTGCCAGTAGAGATTGGGGAGGGAATCAGCCCCAGCATTTT
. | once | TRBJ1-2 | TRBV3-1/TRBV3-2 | CASSQESQVYGYTF | TGTGCCAGCAGCCAAGAATCGCAAGTCTATGGCTACACCTTC
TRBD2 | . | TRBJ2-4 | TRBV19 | CASSSGGAGNIQYF | TGTGCCAGTAGCTCGGGGGGGGCCGGGAACATTCAGTACTTC